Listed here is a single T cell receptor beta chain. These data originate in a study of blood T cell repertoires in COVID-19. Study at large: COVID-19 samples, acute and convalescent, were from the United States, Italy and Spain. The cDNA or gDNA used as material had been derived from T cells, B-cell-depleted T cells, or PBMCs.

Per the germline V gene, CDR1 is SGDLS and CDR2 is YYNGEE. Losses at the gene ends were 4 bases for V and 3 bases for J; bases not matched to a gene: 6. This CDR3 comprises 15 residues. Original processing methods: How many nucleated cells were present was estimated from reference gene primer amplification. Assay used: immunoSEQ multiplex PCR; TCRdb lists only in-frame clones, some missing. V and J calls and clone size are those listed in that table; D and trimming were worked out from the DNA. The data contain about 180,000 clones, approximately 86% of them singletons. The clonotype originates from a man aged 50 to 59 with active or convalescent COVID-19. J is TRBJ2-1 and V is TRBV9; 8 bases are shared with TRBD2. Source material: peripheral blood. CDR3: CASSLRTSSYNEQFF. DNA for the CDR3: TGTGCCAGCAGCCTACGGACTAGCAGCTACAATGAGCAGTTCTTC.